This TCR beta chain originates from a study of identical twins' blood T cells. Using its own MiXCR run on the 5' RACE reads, TCRdb lists one record per CDR3 protein. The sample consists of 350,000 to 400,000 distinct CDR3 sequences, roughly 27% of them appearing once. CDR3 length: 15 amino acids. V shed 5 bases and J shed 4 bases, with 17 bases lying between them. Germline V gives CDR1 SGHNT, CDR2 YENEEA. V and J are TRBV11-3 and TRBJ1-1, with a tentative D call TRBD1 (6 bases). This sequence was found in a woman between 18 and 50 years old in good health. The material sequenced was PBMCs. In DNA, the CDR3 is TGTGCCAGCAGCCCTCTCTACGGGGGCTTCACTGAAGCTTTCTTT. This sequence encodes CASSPLYGGFTEAFF.